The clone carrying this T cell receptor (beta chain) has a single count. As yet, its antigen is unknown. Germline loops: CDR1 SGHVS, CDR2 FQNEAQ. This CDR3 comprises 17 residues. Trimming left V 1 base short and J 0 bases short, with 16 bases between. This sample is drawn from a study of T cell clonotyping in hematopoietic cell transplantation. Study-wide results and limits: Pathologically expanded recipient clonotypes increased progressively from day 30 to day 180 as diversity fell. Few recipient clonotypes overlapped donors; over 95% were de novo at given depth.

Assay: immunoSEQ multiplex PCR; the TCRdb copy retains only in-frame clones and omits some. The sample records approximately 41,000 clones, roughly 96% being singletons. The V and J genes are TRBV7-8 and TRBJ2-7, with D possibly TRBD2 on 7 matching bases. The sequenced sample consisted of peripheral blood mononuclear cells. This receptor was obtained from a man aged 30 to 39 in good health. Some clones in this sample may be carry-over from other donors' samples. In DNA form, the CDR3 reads TGTGCCAGCAGCTTAGTGGGGAGGGGGACGGGCTCCTACGAGCAGTACTTC. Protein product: CASSLVGRGTGSYEQYF.